Listed below are T cell receptor beta chains from one sample, sequenced in a study of blood T cell repertoires in COVID-19. The method was immunoSEQ multiplex PCR; TCRdb's version includes in-frame clones alone and lacks a portion of them. The profile covers some 150,000 clones, with about 82% appearing a single time and 3.5% to 5% taken by the ten largest. The sample consisted of peripheral blood. The receptor set was obtained from a woman of 80 years or more with active or convalescent COVID-19. The CDR3 runs from the conserved cysteine through the conserved F or W. The D gene is left open where the match is weak.

15	TRBV11-2	TRBJ2-3	NA	CASSEHATGSDTQYF
15	TRBV5-1	TRBJ2-7	TRBD2	CASSFSRGATYEQYF
17	TRBV5-1	TRBJ2-7	TRBD1	CASSLSPNPGQDLEQYF
13	TRBV4-2	TRBJ1-2	TRBD1	CASSQDRGGGYTF
12	TRBV6-1	TRBJ2-7	NA	CASSQSAGEQYF
18	TRBV7-2	TRBJ1-2	NA	CASSLGSGKERVYYGYTF
14	TRBV28	TRBJ1-4	NA	CASSPGSRHEKLFF
14	TRBV30	TRBJ1-2	NA	CAWSMTTTNYGYTF
15	TRBV7-7	TRBJ1-1	TRBD1	CARCLAGTENTEAFF
14	TRBV11-3	TRBJ2-1	NA	CASSLRERKNEQFF
13	TRBV12-3/TRBV12-4	TRBJ2-2	NA	CASSQGLSGELFF
14	TRBV7-9	TRBJ1-4	NA	CASHGGTTNEKLFF
12	TRBV28	TRBJ1-2	TRBD1	CASRTGIYGYTF
15	TRBV30	TRBJ2-7	TRBD1	CAWRSRGTGTYEQYF
14	TRBV2	TRBJ1-6	TRBD1	CASSPQGVRSPLHF
14	TRBV3-1/TRBV3-2	TRBJ1-1	NA	CASSQGTVNTEAFF
19	TRBV2	TRBJ2-1	TRBD2	CASRRNVGLAGERRDEQFF
14	TRBV20-1	TRBJ2-1	TRBD1	CSASYGQGAFEQFF
16	TRBV18	TRBJ2-7	TRBD1	CASSPWGQGKTYEQYF
13	TRBV24-1	TRBJ1-2	NA	CATSERTVSGYTF
17	TRBV28	TRBJ2-1	TRBD2	CASSFLLRGGSYNEQFF
17	TRBV7-2	TRBJ2-4	TRBD1	CASSLSSGTGTSNIQYF